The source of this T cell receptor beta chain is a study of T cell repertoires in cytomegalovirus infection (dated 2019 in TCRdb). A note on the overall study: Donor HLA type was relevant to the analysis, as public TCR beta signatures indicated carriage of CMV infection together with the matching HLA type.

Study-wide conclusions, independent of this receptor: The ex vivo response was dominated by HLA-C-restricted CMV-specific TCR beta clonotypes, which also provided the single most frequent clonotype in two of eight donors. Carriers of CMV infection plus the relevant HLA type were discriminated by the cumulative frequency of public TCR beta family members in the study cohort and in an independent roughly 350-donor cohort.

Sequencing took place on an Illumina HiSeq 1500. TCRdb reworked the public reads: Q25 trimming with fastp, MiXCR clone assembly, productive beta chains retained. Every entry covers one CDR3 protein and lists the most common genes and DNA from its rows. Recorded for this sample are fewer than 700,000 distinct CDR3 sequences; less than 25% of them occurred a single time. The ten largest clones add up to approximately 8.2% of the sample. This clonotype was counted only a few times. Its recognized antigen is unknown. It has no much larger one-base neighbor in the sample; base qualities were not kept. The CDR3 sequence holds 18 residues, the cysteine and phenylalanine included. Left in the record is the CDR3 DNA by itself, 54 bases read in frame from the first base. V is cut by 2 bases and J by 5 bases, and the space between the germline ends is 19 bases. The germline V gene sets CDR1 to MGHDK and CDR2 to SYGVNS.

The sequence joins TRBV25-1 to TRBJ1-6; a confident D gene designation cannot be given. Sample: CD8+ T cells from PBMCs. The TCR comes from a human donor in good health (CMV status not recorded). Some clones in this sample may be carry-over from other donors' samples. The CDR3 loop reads CASSELYSPDPNNSPLHF. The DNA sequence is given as TGTGCCAGCAGTGAACTTTATTCCCCGGATCCCAATAATTCACCCCTCCACTTT. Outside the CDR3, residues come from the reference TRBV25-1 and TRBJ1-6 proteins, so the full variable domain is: EADIYQTPRYLVIGTGKKITLECSQTMGHDKMYWYQQDPGMELHLIHYSYGVNSTEKGDLSSESTVSRIRTEHFPLTLESARPSHTSQYLCASSELYSPDPNNSPLHFGNGTRLTVT.